This TCR beta chain was observed in a study of cytomegalovirus exposure and HLA in healthy donors (dated by TCRdb to 2017 to 2019). For the wider study: According to an earlier analysis of a few hundred of the donors, about 190 million T cells yielded 117 million unique TCR beta sequences and more than 250 Gb of sequence data. Typing coverage varied by locus: 629-630 donors for A, B, C, DRB1 and DQB1; 500 to 550 for DQA1; more than 600 for DPA1; under 490 for DPB1. Roughly 5 DR-DQ haplotypes were handled as single units for association and clustering, since linkage in the cohort was strong. To predict cytomegalovirus infection status, the study combined high-throughput TCR immunosequencing, statistical association of individual TCRs with disease status, and machine learning. The genetic ancestry cluster associated with self-reported Caucasian donors included 65% to 90% of the 350 to 500 genotyped donors. In a later genetic analysis, genome-wide SNP genotypes for 398 of the 666 donors were used, and that subset was treated as a discovery cohort. To decide whether each TCR beta V gene segment behaved as functional or pseudogenic, an earlier analysis of approximately 620 of the donors relied on high-throughput TCR beta sequencing. The study aimed to test whether signatures of past pathogen exposure could be identified by cataloging public T cell receptors. A later analysis re-analyzed previously published TCR beta repertoires from roughly 690 donors and added high-resolution HLA genotyping to study TCR occurrence patterns. Among 300 to 500 genotyped donors of the cohort, an average of roughly 230,000 unique TCR beta nucleotide sequences was sequenced per donor, of which roughly 17% were non-productive. Around 320 gigabases of sequencing data and approximately 84 million unique TCR sequences were included in an early release covering 500 to 750 HLA-typed donors. Alongside the repertoire data, information on donor age, sex, ethnicity and CMV serostatus was compiled. Using immunosequencing, the study profiled T cell repertoires from 666 subjects and related those repertoires to cytomegalovirus serostatus. Besides the first cohort of roughly 640 subjects, a separate validation cohort made up of about 120 different subjects was used. All discovery cohort repertoires had been generated on a single sequencing platform. HLA typing covered class I and class II loci at four-digit resolution. Rather than drawing on any new phenotypic data, the later analysis identified candidate immune exposures from TCR beta sequences and the way those sequences occurred across donors.

This clone has just a few counts. It has no known antigen specificity. There are no base qualities to consult, and no much larger clone falls within one base. Libraries were made using the immunoSEQ multiplex PCR assay. A mixture of 60 forward primers for TCR Vbeta segments and 13 reverse primers for TCR Jbeta segments was used in the multiplex PCR. A multiplex PCR assay on genomic DNA amplified the CDR3 region of rearranged TCR beta genes. Amplified TCR beta libraries were sequenced as 87-base-pair reads on the Illumina HiSeq System. In the source study's methods: In a later analysis, approximately 74 million unique TCR beta chains were counted across the roughly 670 repertoires, and roughly 11 million of these chains were shared by at least two donors. A nearest-neighbor algorithm error-corrected the raw reads and collapsed the reads into unique sequences, merging closely related sequences to remove PCR and sequencing errors. CDR3 sequences were aligned to IMGT reference sequences to assign V, D and J gene segments. For a sequence to be retained, at least a six-nucleotide match to both a V gene segment and a J gene segment was required. A rearrangement counted as productive if the CDR3 had no stop codons and remained in frame with V and J, and every other rearrangement counted as non-productive. Following IMGT convention, CDR3 was defined as the stretch from the second conserved V-encoded cysteine to the conserved J-encoded phenylalanine. The earlier analysis of more than 450 of the donors excluded sequences that lacked an unambiguous match to a single V gene segment. In an earlier analysis of 587 of the donors, V segments were called functional above 56.7% productive rearrangements and were called segregating when the between-donor standard deviation exceeded 5%. A statistical classification framework was developed to diagnose cytomegalovirus status using the catalog of TCR beta chain sequences. A later analysis assigned V and J genes by comparing TCR nucleotide sequences with IMGT/GENE-DB human TR gene sequences. Using the TCRdist pipeline, a later analysis assigned CDR3 sequences along with most-parsimonious VDJ recombination scenarios. In a later analysis, each TCR beta chain was defined by its CDR3 amino acid sequence together with its V-gene family, and reads without a unique V-gene family were excluded. A later analysis removed several hundred highly shared, low-generation-probability nucleotide sequences to deal with suspected cross-contamination and a sequencing artifact. A later analysis calculated a clonal expansion index for each public chain from normalized within-repertoire ranks of inferred template counts. In a later analysis, generation probabilities were computed using a VDJ recombination model fitted to out-of-frame rearrangements, and the results were checked against IGoR. In a later analysis, TCR-TCR, TCR-HLA and TCR-CMV co-occurrence was scored with hypergeometric tests, and a repertoire-size bias correction was applied to TCR pairs. In a later analysis, false discovery rates were estimated by permuting HLA or CMV assignments 20 times. In a later analysis, co-occurring TCRs were grouped using DBSCAN, with TCRdist sequence similarity added in when clustering inside HLA-allele-positive subsets. For co-occurrence clustering, repertoires with fewer than 30,000 or more than 120,000 public chains were excluded, along with about five repertoires with anomalous nucleotide sharing. As stored in TCRdb, this immuneACCESS dataset retains in-frame rearrangements with V and J assigned. A fraction of the clones does not appear; measured against another copy, unresolved V genes explain less than half of the discrepancy, and the remainder lacks a known reason. V and J calls and clone size are given by that table; D and trimming were obtained from the DNA. The table for this sample lists approximately 110,000 clones; approximately 70% of them were counted only once. Clones ranked in the top ten supply roughly 3.2% of the sample.

The cohort comprised fewer than 750 healthy bone marrow donors. Cohort members were all nominally healthy when sampled, although unrecorded immune exposures were likely present. The donor tested CMV seronegative and was one of the 352 seronegative cohort members. Every donor gave a peripheral blood sample, and the peripheral blood mononuclear cells from that sample were used for TCR beta sequencing. The Qiagen DNeasy Blood Extraction Kit was used to extract genomic DNA from the blood cell samples. Findings and caveats that apply to the study as a whole: A cluster of highly shared sequence variants was judged likely to be a technical artifact of the sequencing pipeline. In a later analysis, HLA-associated TCR beta chains were found to be more clonally expanded and to have lower generation probabilities than equally common non-associated chains. The 87-base-pair reads could not distinguish some IMGT-functional V segments, including TRBV6-2 and TRBV6-3, so those segments were excluded. A further reported finding was that TCR beta sequences accurately predicted the HLA-A and HLA-B alleles for most subjects in the first cohort. Broadly in line with IMGT annotations, most TCR beta V segments showed up in productive rearrangements about 87% or about 30% of the time in an earlier analysis of a few hundred of the donors. In the study, 150 to 200 TCR beta chains were listed as associated with cytomegalovirus. A few of the identified cytomegalovirus-associated TCR beta chains were confirmed in vitro to be specific for cytomegalovirus antigens. Because some donors lacked HLA typing at each locus, the association tests relied only on the typed subset. An association between a missense DCLRE1C variant and V-gene and J-gene trimming of TCR beta chains was found in a later genetic analysis and replicated in an independent cohort. The classifier was reported to diagnose cytomegalovirus status with high specificity and sensitivity in both the original cohort and the validation cohort. In a later genetic analysis, fewer N-insertions in productive TCRs were reported among donors in an Asian-associated ancestry cluster than the roughly 640-donor mean. Most CMV-associated TCR beta chains appeared to be HLA-restricted in a later analysis, and the HLA associations seemed to be driven largely by CMV exposure. Immune exposure information for the cohort was limited to CMV serostatus. A later analysis associated about 17,000 TCR beta sequences with specific HLA alleles at a false discovery rate of 0.05. Only TCR beta chains were sequenced in this cohort, and the absence of alpha or paired-chain data limited detectable features. A later analysis found that TCR association rates varied across HLA loci, with DRB1 alleles showing the most associated TCRs and HLA-C alleles the fewest. Presence/absence analyses assumed roughly uniform sequencing depth across donors, an assumption that may not hold. According to the authors, the approach could potentially be generalized to other disease states and immunological phenotypes. About 17 rarely observed V segments, including chromosome 9 orphons, were excluded from the earlier analysis of several hundred of the donors because counts were too low. Assigning TCR associations to individual alleles was difficult when HLA alleles, especially DR and DQ, strongly co-occurred. A later analysis reported that several top co-occurrence clusters appeared linked to parvovirus B19, influenza, CMV and Epstein-Barr virus. Correlated functional status among segregating V segments might be attributable to linkage disequilibrium, but an unknown experimental factor could not be ruled out. Most TCR sequences were seen in very few donors, while some public TCRs were found in many individuals.

Trimming takes 0 bases from V and 2 bases from J, and the germline ends sit 10 bases apart. Including the terminal cysteine and phenylalanine, the CDR3 comprises 16 residues. The entry retains the CDR3 DNA only, 48 bases that are in frame from base 1. The germline V gene gives CDR1 as MGHRA and CDR2 as YSYEKL. The sequenced sample consisted of PBMCs. This clonotype was sampled from a young man in good health and CMV-seronegative. Recombination connected TRBV4-1 to TRBJ1-4; the D gene cannot be resolved reliably. The sequenced DNA: TGCGCCAGCAGCCAAGATCATGGGGAGACTAATGAAAAACTGTTTTTT. It encodes CASSQDHGETNEKLFF.